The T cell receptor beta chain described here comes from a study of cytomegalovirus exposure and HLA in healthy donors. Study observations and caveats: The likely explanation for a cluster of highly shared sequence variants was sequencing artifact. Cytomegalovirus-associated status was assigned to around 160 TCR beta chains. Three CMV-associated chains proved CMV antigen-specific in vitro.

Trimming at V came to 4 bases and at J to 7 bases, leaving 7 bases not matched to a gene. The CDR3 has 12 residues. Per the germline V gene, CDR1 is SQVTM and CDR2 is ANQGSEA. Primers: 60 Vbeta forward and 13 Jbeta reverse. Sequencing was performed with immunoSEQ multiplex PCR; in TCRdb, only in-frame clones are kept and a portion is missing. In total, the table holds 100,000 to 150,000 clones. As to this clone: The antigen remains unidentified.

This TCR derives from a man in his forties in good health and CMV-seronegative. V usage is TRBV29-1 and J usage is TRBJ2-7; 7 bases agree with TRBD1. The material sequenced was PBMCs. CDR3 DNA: TGCAGCGTTGCCACAGGGGCGAGGGAGCAGTACTTC. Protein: CSVATGAREQYF.